The clone carrying this TCR beta chain was counted between two and nine times. Given a much more abundant clone one base away, this may be a read error. Sequencing involved patients with CD8+CD57+ cell expansion previously shown by flow cytometry. Profiling that covered TCR beta VDJ and CDR3 relied on genomic DNA as its template. TCRdb re-called the reads through MiXCR, storing one row per CDR3 protein. Of 400,000 to 600,000 distinct CDR3 sequences in the sample, approximately 32% were seen once. This record belongs to a study of CD8+CD57+ T cells in acquired aplastic anemia. Deletions cut 3 bases from V and 3 bases from J, with 9 bases between. CDR3 size: 14 residues. CDR1 is LNHDA and CDR2 is SQIVND in the germline V gene (reference sequence).

The sequence derives from a human donor with aplastic anemia. The chain links TRBV19 to TRBJ1-5; D not resolved. The specimen sequenced was sorted CD4+, CD8+, or CD8+CD57+ T cells (not recorded which) from PBMCs. CDR3 coding DNA: TGTGCCAGTAGTATTTTGGTGGTCAATCAGCCCCAGCATTTT. The encoded protein is CASSILVVNQPQHF.